This T cell receptor beta chain came from a study of T cells in Graves' hyperthyroidism and ophthalmopathy. Trimming took 4 bases from V and 7 from J, leaving 13 bases between them. Looked up from germline, CDR1 is MGHRA and CDR2 is YSYEKL. The CDR3 extends over 13 amino acids. This clonotype was recorded at least ten times. Its antigen is not known. Hyperthyroidism patients were newly diagnosed, had disease duration under 2 months, and were aged 18 to 65 years. Study findings and constraints: Researchers found most expanded thyroid clonotypes above 0.001 in blood as well.

The source material, RNA transcripts, was used to amplify TCR beta CDR3 regions. HTBI primers were employed in a first-round RT-PCR of the TCR CDR3. TCRdb itself ran the multiplex PCR reads through MiXCR, one entry per CDR3 protein. Of some 350,000 distinct CDR3 sequences in the sample, about a fifth were seen once. Sequencing was done on a sample of blood. The sequence was collected from a woman younger than 35 with Graves' hyperthyroidism. The chain links TRBV4-1 to TRBJ2-5, with D maybe TRBD2 (6 bases). The CDR3 reads CASSPETSRTQYF. The CDR3 DNA sequence: TGCGCCAGCAGCCCAGAGACTAGTAGGACCCAGTACTTC.